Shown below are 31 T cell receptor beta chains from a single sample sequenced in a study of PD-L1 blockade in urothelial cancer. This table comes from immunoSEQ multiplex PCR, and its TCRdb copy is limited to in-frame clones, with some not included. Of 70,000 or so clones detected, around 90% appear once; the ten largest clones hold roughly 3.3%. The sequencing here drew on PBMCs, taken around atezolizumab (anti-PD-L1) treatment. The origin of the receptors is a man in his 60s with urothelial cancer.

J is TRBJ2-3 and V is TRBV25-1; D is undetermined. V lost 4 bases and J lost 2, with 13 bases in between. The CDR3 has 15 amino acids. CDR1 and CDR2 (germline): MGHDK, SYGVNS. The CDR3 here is CASSGWRGATDTQYF. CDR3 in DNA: TGTGCCAGCAGTGGATGGAGAGGCGCCACAGATACGCAGTATTTT.

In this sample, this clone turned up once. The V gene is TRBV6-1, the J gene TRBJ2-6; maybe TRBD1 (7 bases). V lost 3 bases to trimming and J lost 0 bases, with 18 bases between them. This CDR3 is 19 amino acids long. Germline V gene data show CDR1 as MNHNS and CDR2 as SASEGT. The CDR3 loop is CASSDRTGGGGSGANVLTF. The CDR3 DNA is TGTGCCAGCAGTGATCGGACAGGAGGGGGTGGCTCTGGGGCCAACGTCCTGACTTTC.

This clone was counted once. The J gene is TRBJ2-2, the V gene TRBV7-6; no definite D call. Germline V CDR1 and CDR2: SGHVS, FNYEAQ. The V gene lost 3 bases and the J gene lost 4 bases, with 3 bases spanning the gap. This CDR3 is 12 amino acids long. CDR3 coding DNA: TGTGCCAGCAGCTTTCTCACCGGGGAGCTGTTTTTT. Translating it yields CASSFLTGELFF.

The CDR3 nucleotides read TGTGCCAGCAGTTTGGAACAGGGGGGTGAAGCTTTCTTT. Translation gives CASSLEQGGEAFF. The chain recombines TRBV6-5 with TRBJ1-1; 8 bases match TRBD1. The trim removed 4 bases at V and 7 bases at J, leaving 5 bases unmatched. This CDR3 is built from 13 residues. Germline loops: CDR1 MNHEY, CDR2 SVGAGI.

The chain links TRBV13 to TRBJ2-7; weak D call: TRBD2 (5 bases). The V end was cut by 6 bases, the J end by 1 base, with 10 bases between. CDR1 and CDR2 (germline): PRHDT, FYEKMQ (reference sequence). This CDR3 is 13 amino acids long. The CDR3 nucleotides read TGTGCCAGCAGGCGGGTCCCATCCTACGAGCAGTACTTC. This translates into CASRRVPSYEQYF.

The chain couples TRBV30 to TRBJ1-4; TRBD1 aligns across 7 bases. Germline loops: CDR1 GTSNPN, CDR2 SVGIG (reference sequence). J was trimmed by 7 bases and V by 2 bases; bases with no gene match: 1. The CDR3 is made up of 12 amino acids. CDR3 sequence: CAWSRDSEKLFF. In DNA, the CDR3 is TGTGCCTGGAGTCGGGACAGTGAAAAACTGTTTTTT.

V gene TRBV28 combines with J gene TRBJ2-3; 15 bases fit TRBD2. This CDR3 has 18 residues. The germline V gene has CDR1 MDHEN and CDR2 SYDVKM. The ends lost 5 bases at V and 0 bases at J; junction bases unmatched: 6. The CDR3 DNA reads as TGTGCCAGCAGTCCGCCGGGACTAGCGGGAGGTAGCACAGATACGCAGTATTTT. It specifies CASSPPGLAGGSTDTQYF.

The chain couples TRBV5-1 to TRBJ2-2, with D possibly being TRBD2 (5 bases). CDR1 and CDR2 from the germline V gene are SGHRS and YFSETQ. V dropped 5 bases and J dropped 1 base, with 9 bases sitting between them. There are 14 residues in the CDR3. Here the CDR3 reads CASRRVQNTGELFF. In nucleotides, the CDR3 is TGCGCCAGCAGGCGGGTACAGAACACCGGGGAGCTGTTTTTT.

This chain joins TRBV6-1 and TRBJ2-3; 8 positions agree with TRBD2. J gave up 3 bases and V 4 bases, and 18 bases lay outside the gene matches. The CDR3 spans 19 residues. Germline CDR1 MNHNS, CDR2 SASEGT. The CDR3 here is CASSARFIIRTSKTDTQYF. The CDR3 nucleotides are TGTGCCAGCAGTGCTCGATTCATAATTCGGACTAGCAAAACAGATACGCAGTATTTT.

CDR3 sequence reads: CASSLLYGLAGDYEQYF. The CDR3 DNA reads TGTGCCAGCAGCTTACTTTACGGTCTAGCGGGAGATTACGAGCAGTACTTC. This rearrangement joins TRBV11-2 to TRBJ2-7; 10 bases map to TRBD2. Germline V gives CDR1 SGHAT, CDR2 FQNNGV. This CDR3 spans 17 amino acids. With 2 bases clipped from V and 4 bases from J, the junction kept 11 bases outside the gene matches.

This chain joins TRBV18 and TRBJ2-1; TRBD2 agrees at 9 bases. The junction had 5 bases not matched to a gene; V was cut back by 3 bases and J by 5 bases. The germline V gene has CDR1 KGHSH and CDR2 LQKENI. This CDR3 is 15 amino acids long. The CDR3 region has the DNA TGTGCCAGCTCACCGGCGGGAGGGCCGAACAATGAGCAGTTCTTC. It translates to CASSPAGGPNNEQFF.

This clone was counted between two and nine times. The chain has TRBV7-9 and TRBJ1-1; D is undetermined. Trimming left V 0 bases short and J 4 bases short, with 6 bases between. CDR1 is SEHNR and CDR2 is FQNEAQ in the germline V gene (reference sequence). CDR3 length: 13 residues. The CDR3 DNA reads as TGTGCCAGCAGCTTAGCCGGGTTCACTGAAGCTTTCTTT. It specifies CASSLAGFTEAFF.

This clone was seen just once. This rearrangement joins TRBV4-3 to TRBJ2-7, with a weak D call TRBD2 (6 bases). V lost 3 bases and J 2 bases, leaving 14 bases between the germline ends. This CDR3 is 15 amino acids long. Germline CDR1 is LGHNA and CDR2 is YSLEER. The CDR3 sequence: CASSQDTGTPYEQYF. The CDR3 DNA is TGCGCCAGCAGCCAGGACACCGGGACTCCCTACGAGCAGTACTTC.

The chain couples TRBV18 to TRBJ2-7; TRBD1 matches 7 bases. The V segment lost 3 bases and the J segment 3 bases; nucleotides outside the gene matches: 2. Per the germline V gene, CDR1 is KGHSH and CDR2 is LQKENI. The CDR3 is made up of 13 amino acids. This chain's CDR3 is CASSPGQFYEQYF. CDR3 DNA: TGTGCCAGCTCACCGGGACAGTTCTACGAGCAGTACTTC.

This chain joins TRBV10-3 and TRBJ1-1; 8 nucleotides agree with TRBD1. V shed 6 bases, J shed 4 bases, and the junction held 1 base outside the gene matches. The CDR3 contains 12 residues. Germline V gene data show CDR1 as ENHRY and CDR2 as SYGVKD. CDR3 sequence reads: CAISTGGTEAFF. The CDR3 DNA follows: TGTGCCATCAGCACAGGGGGCACTGAAGCTTTCTTT.

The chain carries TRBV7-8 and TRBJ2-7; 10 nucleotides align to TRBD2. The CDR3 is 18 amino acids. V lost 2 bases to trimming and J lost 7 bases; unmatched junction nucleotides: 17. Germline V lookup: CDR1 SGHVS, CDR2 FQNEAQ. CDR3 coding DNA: TGTGCCAGCAGCTTAAATCCCCGGCTAGCGGGAGATGAAGGTGAGCAGTACTTC. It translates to CASSLNPRLAGDEGEQYF.

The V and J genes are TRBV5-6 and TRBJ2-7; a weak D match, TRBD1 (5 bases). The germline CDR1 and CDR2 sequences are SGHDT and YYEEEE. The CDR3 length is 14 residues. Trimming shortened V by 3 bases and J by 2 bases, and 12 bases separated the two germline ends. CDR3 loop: CASSSRTRTYEQYF. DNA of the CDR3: TGTGCCAGCAGCTCCCGGACAAGGACCTACGAGCAGTACTTC.

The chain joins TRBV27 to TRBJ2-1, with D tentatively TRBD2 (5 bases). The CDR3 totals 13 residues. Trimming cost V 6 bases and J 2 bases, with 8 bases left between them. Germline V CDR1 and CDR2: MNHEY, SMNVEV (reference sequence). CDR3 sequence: CASSAGAYNEQFF. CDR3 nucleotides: TGTGCCAGCAGCGCCGGGGCCTACAATGAGCAGTTCTTC.

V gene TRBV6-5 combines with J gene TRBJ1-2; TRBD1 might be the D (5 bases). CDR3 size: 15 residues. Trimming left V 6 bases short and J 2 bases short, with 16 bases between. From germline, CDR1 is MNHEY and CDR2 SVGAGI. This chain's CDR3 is CASSPEVGGNYGYTF. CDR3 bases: TGTGCCAGCAGCCCCGAGGTGGGGGGGAACTATGGCTACACCTTC.

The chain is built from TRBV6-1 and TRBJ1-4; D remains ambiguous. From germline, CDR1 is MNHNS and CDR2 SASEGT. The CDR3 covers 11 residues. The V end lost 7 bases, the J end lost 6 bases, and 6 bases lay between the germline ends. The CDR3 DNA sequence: TGTGCCAGCATGTTAGATGAAAAACTGTTTTTT. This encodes CASMLDEKLFF.

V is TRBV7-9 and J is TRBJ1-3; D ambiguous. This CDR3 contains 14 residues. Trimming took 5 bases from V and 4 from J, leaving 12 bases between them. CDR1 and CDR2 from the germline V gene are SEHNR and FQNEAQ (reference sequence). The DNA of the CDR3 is TGTGCCAGCAGCACCGAGGGAGAGGGAAACACCATATATTTT. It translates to CASSTEGEGNTIYF.

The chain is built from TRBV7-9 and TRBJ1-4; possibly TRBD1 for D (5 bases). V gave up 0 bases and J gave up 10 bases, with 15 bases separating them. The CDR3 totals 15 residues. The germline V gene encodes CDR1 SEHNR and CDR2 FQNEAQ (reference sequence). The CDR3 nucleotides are TGTGCCAGCAGCTTAGCAGCCGGGGGAGGTGGAAAACTGTTTTTT. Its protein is CASSLAAGGGGKLFF. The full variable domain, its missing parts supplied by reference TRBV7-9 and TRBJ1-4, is DTGVSQNPRHKITKRGQNVTFRCDPISEHNRLYWYRQTLGQGPEFLTYFQNEAQLEKSRLLSDRFSAERPKGSFSTLEIQRTEQGDSAMYLCASSLAAGGGGKLFFGSGTQLSVL.

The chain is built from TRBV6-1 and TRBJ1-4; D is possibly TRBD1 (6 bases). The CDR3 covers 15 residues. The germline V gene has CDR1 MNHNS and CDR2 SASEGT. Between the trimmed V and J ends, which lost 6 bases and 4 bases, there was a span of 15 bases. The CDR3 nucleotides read TGTGCCAGCAGGACCCCGGGACAAGATAATGAAAAACTGTTTTTT. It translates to CASRTPGQDNEKLFF.

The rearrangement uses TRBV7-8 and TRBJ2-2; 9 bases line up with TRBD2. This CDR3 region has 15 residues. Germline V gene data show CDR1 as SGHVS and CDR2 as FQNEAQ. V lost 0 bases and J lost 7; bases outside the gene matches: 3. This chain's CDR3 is CASSLAAGGGGELFF. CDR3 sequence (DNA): TGTGCCAGCAGCTTAGCTGCGGGAGGGGGCGGGGAGCTGTTTTTT.

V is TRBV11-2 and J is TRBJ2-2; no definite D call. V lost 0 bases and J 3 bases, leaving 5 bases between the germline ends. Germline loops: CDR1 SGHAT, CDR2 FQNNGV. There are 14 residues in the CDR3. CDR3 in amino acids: CASSLEAHTGELFF. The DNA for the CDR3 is TGTGCCAGCAGCTTAGAGGCACACACCGGGGAGCTGTTTTTT.

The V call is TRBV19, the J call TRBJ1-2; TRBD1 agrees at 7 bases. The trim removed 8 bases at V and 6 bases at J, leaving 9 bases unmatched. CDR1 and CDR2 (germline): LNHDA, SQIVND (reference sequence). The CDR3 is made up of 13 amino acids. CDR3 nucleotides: TGTGCCAGTTCGCCTACAGGGGCAGATGGCTACACCTTC. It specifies CASSPTGADGYTF.

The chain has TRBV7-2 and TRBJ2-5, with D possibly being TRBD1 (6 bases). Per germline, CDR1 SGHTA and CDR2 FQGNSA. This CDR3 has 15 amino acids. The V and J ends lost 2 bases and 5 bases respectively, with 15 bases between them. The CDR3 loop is CASSLPGVRRETQYF. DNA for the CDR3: TGTGCCAGCAGCTTACCAGGGGTCCGAAGGGAGACCCAGTACTTC.

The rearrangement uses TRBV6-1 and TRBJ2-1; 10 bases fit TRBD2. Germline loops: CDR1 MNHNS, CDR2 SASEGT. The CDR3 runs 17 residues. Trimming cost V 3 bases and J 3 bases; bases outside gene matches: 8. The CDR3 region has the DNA TGTGCCAGCAGTGACCACCCCGGGACTAGCGACTACAATGAGCAGTTCTTC. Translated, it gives CASSDHPGTSDYNEQFF.

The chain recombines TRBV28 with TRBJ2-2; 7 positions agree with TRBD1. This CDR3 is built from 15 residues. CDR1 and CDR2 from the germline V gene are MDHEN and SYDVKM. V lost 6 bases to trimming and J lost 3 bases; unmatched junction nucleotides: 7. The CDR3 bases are TGTGCCAGCAGCACCTGGGGACAGCACACCGGGGAGCTGTTTTTT. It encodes CASSTWGQHTGELFF.

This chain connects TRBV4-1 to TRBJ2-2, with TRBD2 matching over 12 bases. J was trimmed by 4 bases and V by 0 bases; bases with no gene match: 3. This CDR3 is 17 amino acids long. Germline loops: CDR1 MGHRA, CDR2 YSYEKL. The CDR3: CASSQDLAGGGTGELFF. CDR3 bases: TGCGCCAGCAGCCAAGACCTAGCGGGGGGGGGCACCGGGGAGCTGTTTTTT.

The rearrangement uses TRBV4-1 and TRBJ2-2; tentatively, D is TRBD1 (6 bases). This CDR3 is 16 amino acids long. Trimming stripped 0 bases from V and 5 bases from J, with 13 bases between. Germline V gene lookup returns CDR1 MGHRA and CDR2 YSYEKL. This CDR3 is CASSQETGKRTGELFF. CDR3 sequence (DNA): TGCGCCAGCAGCCAAGAAACAGGGAAGAGAACCGGGGAGCTGTTTTTT.